This T cell receptor beta chain was documented in a study of human T cells and chemical hapten exposure (dated by TCRdb to the early 2020s). Regarding the research as a whole: For sensitization, 2% DPC in acetone was applied to a 2 cm by 2 cm area of upper inner arm skin. Libraries were pooled for sequencing, and per-sample TCR yields varied mainly because of small differences in library volumes within the pool. Patients additionally received weekly therapeutic DPC doses to the scalp throughout the approximately 25-week study period. Around 30 alopecia patients provided blood for TCR sequencing at one to four time points (pre-sensitization, 2, 6 and 24 weeks). The mostly female patient cohort included alopecia areata with under or over 50% scalp involvement, alopecia totalis and alopecia universalis. Peripheral blood TCR repertoire changes were tracked in vivo in alopecia patients during primary and secondary sensitization to the hapten diphenylcyclopropenone (DPC). Blood samples were taken from patients before sensitization (week 0) and then at 2, 6 and about 24 weeks after DPC sensitization. Patch tests used Finn chambers with 0.01% DPC on the upper back, scored after 6 days by International Contact Dermatitis Research Group standards. Results the study describes overall, beyond this receptor: After repeated subsampling, changes were observed in the strength of the expansion versus patch-test correlation and in the threshold at which the correlation became significant. Because every patient had alopecia, a presumed autoimmune disease, the patients' immune response might differ from that of healthy individuals. Patch test score correlated positively with the number of PT1 expanded TCRs, reaching significance at thresholds 8, 16 and 32 but not at 4. Significantly more large CDR3 similarity clusters were formed by expanded TCRs than by pre-sensitization or healthy control sets, consistent with antigen-driven responses. No change with DPC sensitization was found in the number of TCRs above 1 in 1000 frequency, and no evidence of global repertoire structure alterations was found.

Receptor amplification or capture employed RACE. The instrument given in TCRdb is NextSeq 500. During library preparation, unique molecular identifiers were attached to individual cDNA molecules so that TCRs could be counted quantitatively and reproducibly. For every blood RNA sample, sequencing covered both the TCR alpha and TCR beta chains. The paper's processing steps were these. Samples had a median of roughly 98,000 TCRs, with a range from roughly 23,224 to 750,000. The Decombinator software suite was used to annotate the V, J and CDR3 of the TCR reads. Every sample was subsampled to the same number of TCRs (28,000) for the PS versus PT1 abundance plots. TCRs were defined as expanded if absent before sensitization and observed at least eight times at the 2-week time point. Starting from the raw public reads, TCRdb applied fastp trimming at Q25, assembled clones with MiXCR and retained in-frame beta chains. All rows with the same CDR3 protein become a single entry with the most common DNA and genes. Clone size and V and J calls follow TCRdb, not the original study. A total of more than 95,000 distinct CDR3 sequences appear in this sample, 9.5% to 13% of them only once. The ten largest make up roughly 1.3% of the sample.

Trimming takes 6 bases from V and 1 base from J, and the germline ends sit 12 bases apart. For CDR1 and CDR2, the germline V gene lists MNHNS and SASEGT. From its cysteine to its phenylalanine, the CDR3 spans 14 amino acids. Of all the DNA, just the CDR3 is kept, 42 bases in frame from base 1. The time point label for this specimen denotes: patch test 1, 2 weeks after DPC sensitization. In light of the paper, this sample's treatment or condition label describes: therapeutic diphenylcyclopropenone sensitization with weekly scalp DPC. Blood at each patch-test visit was drawn before the patch test was applied. Patients were considered eligible if aged 18 to 70, diagnosed with alopecia and deemed suitable for DPC therapy, and patients were excluded if pregnant. Total RNA was extracted from unfractionated whole blood that had been collected in Tempus Blood RNA tubes. This clonotype was seen once. What this receptor recognizes is not known. No much larger clone is present one base from it, and per-base qualities are unavailable. One read alone lends weak support.

The chain joins TRBV6-1 to TRBJ1-1, with a tentative D gene TRBD1 over 6 matching bases. The specimen was whole blood, collected in connection with sensitization to the hapten diphenylcyclopropenone (DPC). The receptor was isolated from a woman aged 50 to 60 with alopecia areata. Some clones in this sample may be carry-over from other donors' samples. CDR3 loop: CASSFDRTNTEAFF. At the DNA level, the sequence is TGTGCCAGCAGCTTTGACAGGACGAACACTGAAGCTTTCTTT.